These 14 T cell receptor beta chains came from one sample sequenced in a study of Ad26.COV2.S vaccination and SARS-CoV-2 variants. Regarding treatment: roughly 19 received Ad26.COV2.S at low or high dose, single or two shots; 5 received placebo; per-sample allocation not given. Following the first vaccine or placebo injection, samples were taken on day 63. Generated by immunoSEQ multiplex PCR, the TCRdb table keeps only in-frame clones and is missing some. The table records 500,000 or so clones, roughly nine tenths of them present only once. This specimen consisted of peripheral blood, obtained in a trial of Ad26.COV2.S vaccine versus placebo. These receptors came from a person aged 18-65 years who received the Ad26.COV2.S COVID-19 vaccine or a placebo.

This clone occurred a few times. The chain uses TRBV27 and TRBJ2-2; D may be TRBD1 (5 bases). This CDR3 comprises 15 residues. V was shortened by 2 bases and J by 6 bases, with 13 bases between the two germline ends. Germline CDR1 and CDR2: MNHEY and SMNVEV (reference sequence). CDR3: CASSLVSLGPGELFF. The DNA of the CDR3 is TGTGCCAGCAGTTTAGTTTCTCTGGGGCCCGGGGAGCTGTTTTTT.

The table lists this clone with a count of one. The chain is built from TRBV5-1 and TRBJ2-3; the D is unclear. Germline V gene data show CDR1 as SGHRS and CDR2 as YFSETQ. CDR3 length: 13 amino acids. Deletions cut 3 bases from V and 2 bases from J, with 7 bases between. In DNA, the CDR3 is TGCGCCAGCAGCTATATCTTCACAGATACGCAGTATTTT. Translated, it gives CASSYIFTDTQYF. The full variable domain, with the rest looked up from reference TRBV5-1 and TRBJ2-3, is KAGVTQTPRYLIKTRGQQVTLSCSPISGHRSVSWYQQTPGQGLQFLFEYFSETQRNKGNFPGRFSGRQFSNSRSEMNVSTLELGDSALYLCASSYIFTDTQYFGPGTRLTVL.

The chain has TRBV29-1 and TRBJ2-3; D is unresolved. Trimming took 7 bases from V and 1 from J, leaving 9 bases between them. The CDR3 runs 12 residues. CDR1 SQVTM and CDR2 ANQGSEA come from the germline V gene. The CDR3 coding sequence is TGCAGCGCCACGGCGGGCACAGATACGCAGTATTTT. Its translation is CSATAGTDTQYF.

The gene calls are TRBV6-1 and TRBJ2-7; D gene ambiguous. Deletions cut 4 bases from V and 1 base from J, with 11 bases between. Germline V gives CDR1 MNHNS, CDR2 SASEGT. The CDR3 contains 14 residues. This CDR3 is CASSVRDVSYEQYF. CDR3 DNA sequence: TGTGCCAGCAGTGTCCGAGACGTTTCCTACGAGCAGTACTTC.

The chain recombines TRBV5-1 with TRBJ2-7; perhaps TRBD1 as D (5 bases). Germline assignment: CDR1 SGHRS and CDR2 YFSETQ. Trimming stripped 5 bases from V and 2 bases from J, with 11 bases between. The CDR3 totals 13 residues. The CDR3 reads CASRGHLTYEQYF. CDR3 nucleotide sequence: TGCGCCAGCAGGGGGCACTTAACCTACGAGCAGTACTTC.

V gene TRBV6-5 combines with J gene TRBJ2-2; 12 nucleotides line up with TRBD2. There are 16 residues in the CDR3. From germline, CDR1 is MNHEY and CDR2 SVGAGI. V dropped 2 bases and J dropped 6; count of bases not matched to a gene: 4. The CDR3 spells CASSYLAGGVAGELFF. In DNA, the CDR3 is TGTGCCAGCAGTTACCTAGCGGGAGGGGTCGCCGGGGAGCTGTTTTTT.

This chain links TRBV7-8 with TRBJ2-1, with 11 bases lining up with TRBD2. Germline V CDR1 and CDR2: SGHVS, FQNEAQ. The V segment lost 5 bases and the J segment 8 bases; nucleotides outside the gene matches: 8. This CDR3 contains 15 residues. This CDR3 is CASSDQLAGDYEQFF. The CDR3 DNA follows: TGTGCCAGCAGCGACCAACTAGCGGGAGACTATGAGCAGTTCTTC.

The V call is TRBV14, the J call TRBJ1-6, with TRBD1 matching 9 bases. The CDR3 length is 16 residues. In germline, CDR1 is SGHDN, CDR2 FVKESK. V was clipped by 4 bases and J by 1 base; unmatched bases: 2. DNA of the CDR3: TGTGCCAGCAGCCGACAGGGGGGATCCTATAATTCACCCCTCCACTTT. Translating gives CASSRQGGSYNSPLHF.

J is TRBJ2-2 and V is TRBV7-2, with D unclear. V lost 2 bases to trimming and J lost 7 bases, with 8 bases between them. CDR1 and CDR2 from the germline V gene are SGHTA and FQGNSA. This CDR3 is built from 13 residues. Written as DNA, the CDR3 is TGTGCCAGCAGCTTATATCTGGGCGGGGAGCTGTTTTTT. Translating it yields CASSLYLGGELFF.

This clone was found once. The gene calls are TRBV13 and TRBJ2-1, with no clear D. V lost 1 base to trimming and J lost 15 bases, with 4 bases between them. CDR3 size: 9 residues. The germline CDR1 and CDR2 sequences are PRHDT and FYEKMQ (reference sequence). The CDR3: CASSLVGFF. Written as DNA, the CDR3 is TGTGCCAGCAGCTTAGTTGGGTTCTTC.

This rearrangement joins TRBV29-1 to TRBJ1-1; weak D call: TRBD1 (5 bases). Trimming removed 4 bases from V and 1 base from J, with 19 bases in between. Germline CDR1 and CDR2: SQVTM and ANQGSEA. The CDR3 length is 16 residues. The CDR3 nucleotides read TGCAGCGTTGTTGGGACCGGGGTATCTTCGAACACTGAAGCTTTCTTT. It is translated as CSVVGTGVSSNTEAFF.

The chain joins TRBV9 to TRBJ2-5; a possible D gene is TRBD2 (6 bases). V was cut by 7 bases and J by 3 bases, with 19 bases left in between. In germline, CDR1 is SGDLS, CDR2 YYNGEE. The CDR3 sequence is 15 residues long. In DNA, the CDR3 is TGTGCCAGCTCTGAGTTTGGGGGGAAAAAAGAGACCCAGTACTTC. Its translation: CASSEFGGKKETQYF.

V gene TRBV2 combines with J gene TRBJ1-5; D might be TRBD1 (5 bases). The germline CDR1 and CDR2 sequences are SNHLY and FYNNEI. The CDR3 length is 15 residues. V gave up 3 bases and J gave up 5 bases, with 14 bases separating them. CDR3: CASSDITGGHQPQHF. CDR3 DNA: TGTGCCAGCAGTGATATTACGGGGGGACATCAGCCCCAGCATTTT.

The chain combines TRBV6-1 with TRBJ2-7; TRBD2 matches 8 bases. The junction had 4 bases not matched to a gene; V was cut back by 0 bases and J by 0 bases. The CDR3 has 16 residues. The germline V gene has CDR1 MNHNS and CDR2 SASEGT. CDR3 bases: TGTGCCAGCAGTGAAGCCGGCGCGGGAGGCTCCTACGAGCAGTACTTC. Translation gives CASSEAGAGGSYEQYF.